The text below deals with one TCR beta chain. What it recognizes is unknown. The data originate from a study of T cell responses to AZD1222 COVID-19 vaccine. The germline V gene encodes CDR1 LGHNA and CDR2 YNFKEQ. Trimming at V came to 1 base and at J to 5 bases, leaving 4 bases not matched to a gene. CDR3 length equals 16 residues. Regarding the study as a whole: Across the whole spike, CD4 TCRs peaked at regions 160-218 and 743-854. As reported, nearly half of all spike-specific TCRs target variant regions that are unmutated.

The assay was immunoSEQ multiplex PCR, and TCRdb's table has in-frame clones only and misses some. The table has around 140,000 clones, around 92% seen once. The material sequenced was peripheral blood, taken 28 days after the second AZD1222 dose. The receptor was derived from an adult who received the AZD1222 COVID-19 vaccine. This chain uses TRBV4-2 with TRBJ2-1; 11 bases are shared with TRBD2. Here the CDR3 reads CASSQVAGGRDNEQFF. CDR3 sequence (DNA): TGTGCCAGCAGCCAAGTAGCGGGAGGGAGGGACAATGAGCAGTTCTTC.